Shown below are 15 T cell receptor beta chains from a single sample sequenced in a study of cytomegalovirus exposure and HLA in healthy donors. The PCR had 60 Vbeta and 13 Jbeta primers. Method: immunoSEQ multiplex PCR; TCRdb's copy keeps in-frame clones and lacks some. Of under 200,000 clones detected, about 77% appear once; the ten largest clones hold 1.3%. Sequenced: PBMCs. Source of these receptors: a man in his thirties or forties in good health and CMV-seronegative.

CDR3 amino acids: CASRRGSESSGYTF. The DNA for the CDR3 is TGTGCCAGCCGTCGCGGTTCTGAATCTAGTGGCTACACCTTC. The chain combines TRBV27 with TRBJ1-2; D gene unclear. Germline lookup yields CDR1 MNHEY and CDR2 SMNVEV (reference sequence). The CDR3 loop spans 14 amino acids. Trimming cost V 8 bases and J 7 bases, with 20 bases left between them.

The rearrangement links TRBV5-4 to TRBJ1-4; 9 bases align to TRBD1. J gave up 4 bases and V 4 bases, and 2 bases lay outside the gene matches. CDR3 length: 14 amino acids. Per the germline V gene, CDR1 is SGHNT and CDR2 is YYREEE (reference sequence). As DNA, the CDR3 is TGTGCCAGCAGCCAGGGACAGGGTAATGAAAAACTGTTTTTT. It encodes CASSQGQGNEKLFF.

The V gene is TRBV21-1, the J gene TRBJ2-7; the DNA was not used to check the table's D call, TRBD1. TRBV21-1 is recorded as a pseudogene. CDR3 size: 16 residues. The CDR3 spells CASSKGHRDYSYEQYF. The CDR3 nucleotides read TGTGCCAGCAGCAAAGGCCACAGGGATTACTCCTACGAGCAGTACTTC.

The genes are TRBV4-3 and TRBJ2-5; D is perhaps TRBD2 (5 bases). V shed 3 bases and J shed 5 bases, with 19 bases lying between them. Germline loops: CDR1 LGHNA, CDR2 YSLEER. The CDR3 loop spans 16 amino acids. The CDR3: CASSQIDPSGSETQYF. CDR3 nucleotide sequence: TGCGCCAGCAGCCAGATAGACCCGAGCGGCTCGGAGACCCAGTACTTC.

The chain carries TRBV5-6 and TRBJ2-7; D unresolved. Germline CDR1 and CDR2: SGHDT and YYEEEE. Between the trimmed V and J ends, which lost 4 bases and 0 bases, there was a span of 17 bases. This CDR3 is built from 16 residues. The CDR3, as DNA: TGTGCCAGCAGCCCCCGGTACGCCGGGTCCTCCTACGAGCAGTACTTC. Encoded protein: CASSPRYAGSSYEQYF.

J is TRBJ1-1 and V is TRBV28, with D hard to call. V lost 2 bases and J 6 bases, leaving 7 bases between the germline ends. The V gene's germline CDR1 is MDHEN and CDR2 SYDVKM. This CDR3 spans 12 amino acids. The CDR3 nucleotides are TGTGCCAGCAGTTTAGGGCGGGCTGAAGCTTTCTTT. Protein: CASSLGRAEAFF.

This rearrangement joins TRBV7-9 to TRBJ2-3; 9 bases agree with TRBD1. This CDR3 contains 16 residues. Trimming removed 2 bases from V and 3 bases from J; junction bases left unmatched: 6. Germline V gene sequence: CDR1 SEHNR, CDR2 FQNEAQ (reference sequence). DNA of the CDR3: TGTGCCAGCAGCTTACCGGGACAGGGCCTGACAGATACGCAGTATTTT. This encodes CASSLPGQGLTDTQYF. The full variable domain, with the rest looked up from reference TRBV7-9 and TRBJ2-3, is DTGVSQNPRHKITKRGQNVTFRCDPISEHNRLYWYRQTLGQGPEFLTYFQNEAQLEKSRLLSDRFSAERPKGSFSTLEIQRTEQGDSAMYLCASSLPGQGLTDTQYFGPGTRLTVL.

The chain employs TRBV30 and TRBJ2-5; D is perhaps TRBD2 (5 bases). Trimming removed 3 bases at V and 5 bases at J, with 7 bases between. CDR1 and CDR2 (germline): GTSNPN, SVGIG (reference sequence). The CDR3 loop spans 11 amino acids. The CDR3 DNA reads TGTGCCTGGAGGGAGGCGGAGACCCAGTACTTC. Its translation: CAWREAETQYF.

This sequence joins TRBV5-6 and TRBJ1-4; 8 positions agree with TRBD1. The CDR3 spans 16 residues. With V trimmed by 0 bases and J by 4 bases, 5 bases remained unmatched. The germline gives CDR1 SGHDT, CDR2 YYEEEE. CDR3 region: CASSLGAGGLNEKLFF. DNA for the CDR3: TGTGCCAGCAGCTTGGGCGCAGGGGGCCTTAATGAAAAACTGTTTTTT.

CDR3 nucleotides: TGTGCCAGTCGAAGCCACGAGACCCAGTACTTC. It specifies CASRSHETQYF. The chain is built from TRBV6-5 and TRBJ2-5; D is undetermined. The CDR3 has 11 amino acids. V gave up 9 bases and J gave up 5 bases, with 10 bases separating them. Per the germline V gene, CDR1 is MNHEY and CDR2 is SVGAGI.

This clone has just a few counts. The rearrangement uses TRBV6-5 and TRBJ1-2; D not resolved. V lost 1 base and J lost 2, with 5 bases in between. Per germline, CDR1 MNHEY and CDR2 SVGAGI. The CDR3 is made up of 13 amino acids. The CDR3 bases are TGTGCCAGCAGTTACTGGCAGAACTATGGCTACACCTTC. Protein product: CASSYWQNYGYTF.

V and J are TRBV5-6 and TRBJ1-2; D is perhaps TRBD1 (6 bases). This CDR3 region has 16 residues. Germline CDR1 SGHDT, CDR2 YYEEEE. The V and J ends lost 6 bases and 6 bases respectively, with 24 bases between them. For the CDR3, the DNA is TGTGCCAGCACCTCCCCAGGGGACGGCAGCGCTAATGGCTACACCTTC. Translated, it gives CASTSPGDGSANGYTF.

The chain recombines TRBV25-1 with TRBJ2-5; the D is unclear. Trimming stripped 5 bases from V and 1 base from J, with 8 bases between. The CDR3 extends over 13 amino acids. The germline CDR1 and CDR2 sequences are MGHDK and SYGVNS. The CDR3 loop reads CASSNSPQETQYF. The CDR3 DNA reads TGTGCCAGCAGTAACTCGCCCCAAGAGACCCAGTACTTC.

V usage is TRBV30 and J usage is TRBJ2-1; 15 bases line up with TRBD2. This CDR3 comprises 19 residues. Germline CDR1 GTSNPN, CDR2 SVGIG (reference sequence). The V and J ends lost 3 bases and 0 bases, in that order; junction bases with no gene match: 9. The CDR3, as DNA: TGTGCCTGGAGCCCTACGCGGACTAGCGGGAGGGGCTCCTACAATGAGCAGTTCTTC. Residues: CAWSPTRTSGRGSYNEQFF.

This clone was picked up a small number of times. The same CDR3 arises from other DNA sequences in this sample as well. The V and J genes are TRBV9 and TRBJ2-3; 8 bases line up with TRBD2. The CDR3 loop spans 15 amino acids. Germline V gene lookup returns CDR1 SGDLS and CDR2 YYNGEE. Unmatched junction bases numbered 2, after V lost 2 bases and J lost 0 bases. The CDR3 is CASSVGGVSTDTQYF. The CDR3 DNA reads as TGTGCCAGCAGCGTCGGGGGGGTAAGCACAGATACGCAGTATTTT. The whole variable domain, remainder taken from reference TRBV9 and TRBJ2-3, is DSGVTQTPKHLITATGQRVTLRCSPRSGDLSVYWYQQSLDQGLQFLIQYYNGEERAKGNILERFSAQQFPDLHSELNLSSLELGDSALYFCASSVGGVSTDTQYFGPGTRLTVL.